A single sample gave rise to the 30 T cell receptor beta chains below, sequenced in a study of human T cells and chemical hapten exposure. In TCRdb, the RACE reads were re-called with MiXCR into one record per CDR3 protein. The sample carries 330,000 or so distinct CDR3 sequences, about 6.3% recorded once. Sample time point: patch test 2, 6 weeks after DPC sensitization. Treatment given: therapeutic diphenylcyclopropenone sensitization with weekly scalp DPC. Sequencing used whole blood, obtained in connection with sensitization to the hapten diphenylcyclopropenone (DPC). The receptors come from a woman aged 18-30 years with alopecia areata. Some clones in this sample may be carry-over from other donors' samples.

This clonotype was seen repeatedly, ten times or more. A junction boundary mismatches the germline segment, possibly from a read error. CDR3 protein: CASSLWPNGPPRNSPLHF. The CDR3 DNA reads as TGTGCTAGCAGCTTATGGCCGAACGGGCCGCCGAGGAATTCACCCCTCCACTTT. The rearrangement links TRBV7-7 to TRBJ1-6; D unclear. This CDR3 is 18 amino acids long. Germline CDR1 SSHAT, CDR2 FNYEAQ (reference sequence).

This clonotype was recorded a few times. The chain combines TRBV27 with TRBJ1-5; D perhaps matches TRBD1 (5 bases). The germline CDR1 and CDR2 sequences are MNHEY and SMNVEV (reference sequence). V was pared by 0 bases and J by 5 bases, with 11 bases between. The CDR3 covers 15 residues. The CDR3 DNA reads as TGTGCCAGCAGTTTATCAGGGGTAATCCATCAGCCCCAGCATTTT. Encoded protein: CASSLSGVIHQPQHF.

A few counts support this clonotype. V gene TRBV14 combines with J gene TRBJ1-5; D possibly corresponds to TRBD1 (5 bases). CDR1 SGHDN and CDR2 FVKESK come from the germline V gene. Trimming pared 2 bases from V and 9 bases from J, leaving 11 bases between. The CDR3 totals 13 residues. CDR3 sequence (DNA): TGTGCCAGCAGCCAACAGGGCGTTGGGCCCCAGCATTTT. It translates to CASSQQGVGPQHF.

The table lists this clonotype with a few counts. V usage is TRBV28 and J usage is TRBJ1-2, with TRBD1 matching 7 bases. Germline V gives CDR1 MDHEN, CDR2 SYDVKM. The CDR3 is made up of 14 amino acids. V dropped 6 bases and J dropped 3; count of bases not matched to a gene: 7. The chain's CDR3 is CASRQTDRDYGYTF. The CDR3 coding sequence is TGTGCCAGCAGGCAGACCGACAGGGACTATGGCTACACCTTC.

This clonotype was detected ten times or more. The chain couples TRBV7-8 to TRBJ2-6; a weak D match, TRBD2 (7 bases). The germline V gene encodes CDR1 SGHVS and CDR2 FQNEAQ. The CDR3 has 17 amino acids. V was trimmed by 2 bases and J by 0 bases, leaving 11 bases between them. The CDR3 protein is CASSLRGGGSGANVLTF. The DNA of the CDR3 is TGTGCCAGCAGCTTAAGGGGAGGGGGCTCTGGGGCCAACGTCCTGACTTTC.

This clonotype has a single count. The chain has TRBV5-1 and TRBJ1-2; TRBD1 aligns across 7 bases. The CDR3 totals 14 residues. The V segment lost 0 bases and the J segment 6 bases; nucleotides outside the gene matches: 5. Germline loops: CDR1 SGHRS, CDR2 YFSETQ. CDR3 in amino acids: CASSLDRGANGYTF. In nucleotides, the CDR3 is TGCGCCAGCAGCTTGGACAGGGGAGCAAATGGCTACACCTTC.

In its sample, this clonotype was seen a few times. The chain is built from TRBV7-8 and TRBJ2-1; no clear D. This CDR3 contains 12 residues. Germline loops: CDR1 SGHVS, CDR2 FQNEAQ. V gave up 6 bases and J gave up 8 bases, with 11 bases separating them. The CDR3: CASSLSGYEQFF. The CDR3, as DNA: TGTGCCAGCAGTCTATCTGGCTATGAGCAGTTCTTC.

The chain carries TRBV7-8 and TRBJ2-3, with 11 positions matching TRBD2. The CDR3 length is 14 residues. The germline V gene encodes CDR1 SGHVS and CDR2 FQNEAQ. J gave up 8 bases and V 3 bases, and 4 bases lay outside the gene matches. The chain's CDR3 is CASSLVGLAATQYF. The CDR3 nucleotides are TGTGCCAGCAGCTTGGTGGGACTAGCGGCTACGCAGTATTTT.

Many counts were recorded for this clonotype. This chain joins TRBV5-1 and TRBJ2-3; 8 bases are shared with TRBD2. The length of the CDR3 is 17 residues. Looked up from germline, CDR1 is SGHRS and CDR2 is YFSETQ. V shed 3 bases and J 4 bases; nucleotides not matched to a gene: 13. CDR3 in amino acids: CASSSSIAGKGADTQYF. DNA of the CDR3: TGCGCCAGCAGCTCTTCTATAGCGGGGAAGGGGGCAGATACGCAGTATTTT.

Only a few counts were recorded for this clonotype. The chain uses TRBV27 and TRBJ2-3, with D tentatively TRBD1 (5 bases). Germline V gene data show CDR1 as MNHEY and CDR2 as SMNVEV (reference sequence). This CDR3 contains 15 residues. V gave up 4 bases and J gave up 4 bases, with 15 bases separating them. The CDR3 region is CASSSRTLGADTQYF. The CDR3 DNA is TGTGCCAGCAGTTCACGCACATTAGGGGCAGATACGCAGTATTTT.

This clonotype showed up just a few times. The gene calls are TRBV2 and TRBJ2-3; D uncertain. The CDR3 has 14 amino acids. In germline, CDR1 is SNHLY, CDR2 FYNNEI. Trimming stripped 6 bases from V and 3 bases from J, with 13 bases between. This CDR3 reads CASRDPKRTDTQYF. The CDR3 DNA follows: TGTGCCAGCAGGGATCCCAAGAGGACAGATACGCAGTATTTT. The entire variable domain, with the rest obtained from reference TRBV2 and TRBJ2-3, is as follows: EPEVTQTPSHQVTQMGQEVILRCVPISNHLYFYWYRQILGQKVEFLVSFYNNEISEKSEIFDDQFSVERPDGSNFTLKIRSTKLEDSAMYFCASRDPKRTDTQYFGPGTRLTVL.

There are a few counts of this clonotype. The V gene is TRBV20-1, the J gene TRBJ1-3; D may be TRBD1 (5 bases). CDR1 and CDR2 from the germline V gene are DFQATT and SNEGSKA (reference sequence). The V end was cut by 6 bases, the J end by 2 bases, with 14 bases between. The CDR3 consists of 14 residues. The CDR3, as DNA: TGCAGTGCCGGCGAGGGGAGTACTGGAAACACCATATATTTT. It specifies CSAGEGSTGNTIYF.

This clonotype appeared many times. The chain links TRBV20-1 to TRBJ1-4; perhaps TRBD1 as D (5 bases). V gave up 1 base and J gave up 7 bases, with 7 bases separating them. The CDR3 runs 12 residues. Germline V gene data show CDR1 as DFQATT and CDR2 as SNEGSKA (reference sequence). The CDR3 bases are TGCAGTGCTAGAGGGGGCACTGAAAAACTGTTTTTT. Translated: CSARGGTEKLFF.

In its sample, this clonotype was seen many times. V and J are TRBV20-1 and TRBJ1-1, with D possibly matching TRBD1 (6 bases). Trimming removed 4 bases at V and 1 base at J, with 10 bases between. Germline assignment: CDR1 DFQATT and CDR2 SNEGSKA (reference sequence). The CDR3 loop spans 13 amino acids. CDR3 coding DNA: TGCAGTGCTAAAGGACAGCCGAACACTGAAGCTTTCTTT. Translation gives CSAKGQPNTEAFF.

In its sample, this clonotype was seen a few times. The genes are TRBV19 and TRBJ2-7, with a weak D call TRBD2 (6 bases). The length of the CDR3 is 14 residues. Trimming removed 4 bases at V and 1 base at J, with 11 bases between. Germline CDR1 is LNHDA and CDR2 is SQIVND (reference sequence). The CDR3 sequence is CASSRGDGSYEQYF. DNA for the CDR3: TGTGCCAGTAGTAGGGGGGACGGATCCTACGAGCAGTACTTC. Supplemented by reference TRBV19 and TRBJ2-7, the full variable domain reads DGGITQSPKYLFRKEGQNVTLSCEQNLNHDAMYWYRQDPGQGLRLIYYSQIVNDFQKGDIAEGYSVSREKKESFPLTVTSAQKNPTAFYLCASSRGDGSYEQYFGPGTRLTVT.

This clonotype has only a few counts. The CDR3 DNA follows: TGTGCCAGCAGCGAGGACAGGGGTGGAAGTGAAAAACTGTTTTTT. Protein sequence: CASSEDRGGSEKLFF. The V and J genes are TRBV7-2 and TRBJ1-4; 9 bases are a match to TRBD1. The CDR3 has 15 residues. The ends lost 5 bases at V and 7 bases at J; junction bases unmatched: 8. Germline CDR1 and CDR2: SGHTA and FQGNSA. Full variable domain (missing parts from reference TRBV7-2 and TRBJ1-4): GAGVSQSPSNKVTEKGKDVELRCDPISGHTALYWYRQSLGQGLEFLIYFQGNSAPDKSGLPSDRFSAERTGGSVSTLTIQRTQQEDSAVYLCASSEDRGGSEKLFFGSGTQLSVL.

This clonotype was detected many times. V usage is TRBV10-3 and J usage is TRBJ1-4; no clear D gene. Germline V gene sequence: CDR1 ENHRY, CDR2 SYGVKD. Trimming stripped 3 bases from V and 9 bases from J, with 11 bases between. The CDR3 sequence is 13 residues long. CDR3 protein: CAISDRPDQKLFF. The DNA of the CDR3 is TGTGCCATCAGTGACCGGCCGGACCAAAAACTGTTTTTT.

The chain has TRBV7-2 and TRBJ2-6, with TRBD2 as a possible D gene (6 bases). Trimming shortened V by 5 bases and J by 2 bases, and 10 bases separated the two germline ends. The V gene's germline CDR1 is SGHTA and CDR2 FQGNSA. This CDR3 is 15 amino acids long. The CDR3 is CASSRRDTGANVLTF. The CDR3 bases are TGTGCCAGCAGCAGGAGGGATACTGGGGCCAACGTCCTGACTTTC.

In this sample, this clonotype turned up many times. The CDR3 spells CASSYQFQRLHF. DNA of the CDR3: TGTGCCAGCAGTTACCAGTTCCAGCGCCTCCACTTT. The chain links TRBV6-2 or TRBV6-3 to TRBJ1-6; no firm D call. CDR3 length: 12 amino acids. Germline values: CDR1 MNHEY, CDR2 SVGEGT. Trimming removed 2 bases at V and 15 bases at J, with 11 bases between.

This chain links TRBV6-5 with TRBJ1-1, with 7 positions matching TRBD1. Trimming at V came to 5 bases and at J to 5 bases, leaving 8 bases not matched to a gene. The CDR3 has 14 residues. Germline V gene lookup returns CDR1 MNHEY and CDR2 SVGAGI. In DNA form, the CDR3 reads TGTGCCAGCAGTACAGGGGATAAAAGGACTGAAGCTTTCTTT. Translated: CASSTGDKRTEAFF.

This clonotype has ten or more counts. This chain uses TRBV10-3 with TRBJ1-4, with D unresolved. Trimming pared 7 bases from V and 0 bases from J, leaving 6 bases between. The CDR3 length is 13 residues. Germline CDR1 ENHRY, CDR2 SYGVKD. The CDR3 DNA follows: TGTGCCATCAAGGGTGCAACTAATGAAAAACTGTTTTTT. Translated: CAIKGATNEKLFF.

This clonotype has ten or more counts. This chain uses TRBV28 with TRBJ2-7; D could derive from TRBD1 or TRBD2 (6 bases each). CDR3 length: 14 amino acids. Germline assignment: CDR1 MDHEN and CDR2 SYDVKM. Trimming pared 3 bases from V and 2 bases from J, leaving 11 bases between. The CDR3 DNA sequence: TGTGCCAGCAGTTTCCACGGGGGCACCTACGAGCAGTACTTC. Translating gives CASSFHGGTYEQYF.

This clonotype was seen at least ten times. The chain couples TRBV4-3 to TRBJ1-2; maybe TRBD1 (5 bases). V was clipped by 1 base and J by 8 bases, with 20 bases between them. Germline V CDR1 and CDR2: LGHNA, YSLEER. The CDR3 loop spans 16 amino acids. This CDR3 reads CASSQGGTGPLDGYTF. CDR3 nucleotide sequence: TGCGCCAGCAGCCAAGGGGGAACAGGCCCCCTTGACGGCTACACCTTC.

This clonotype turned up a few times. This chain joins TRBV7-2 and TRBJ2-1; the D is unclear. Germline assignment: CDR1 SGHTA and CDR2 FQGNSA. CDR3 size: 16 residues. V lost 2 bases and J lost 4, with 15 bases in between. The CDR3 DNA follows: TGTGCCAGCAGCTTAACCAGACACAGCAGTTACAATGAGCAGTTCTTC. Its protein is CASSLTRHSSYNEQFF.

In its sample, this clonotype was seen a few times. The chain links TRBV7-9 to TRBJ1-2; D is uncertain. In germline, CDR1 is SEHNR, CDR2 FQNEAQ (reference sequence). Deletions cut 0 bases from V and 1 base from J, with 9 bases between. The length of the CDR3 is 15 residues. CDR3 DNA: TGTGCCAGCAGCTTAGCGAGCGAAAGTAACTATGGCTACACCTTC. Translation gives CASSLASESNYGYTF.

The table lists this clonotype with a few counts. In DNA, the CDR3 is TGTGCCAGCTCACCATGGAGAACTAATGAAAAACTGTTTTTT. It encodes CASSPWRTNEKLFF. The rearrangement joins TRBV18 to TRBJ1-4; D gene unclear. Germline assignment: CDR1 KGHSH and CDR2 LQKENI. The ends were cut back, 2 bases at V and 1 base at J, with 5 bases in the middle. This CDR3 is 14 amino acids long.

In its sample, this clonotype was seen many times. The rearrangement joins TRBV29-1 to TRBJ1-1, with a weak D call TRBD1 (5 bases). Germline values: CDR1 SQVTM, CDR2 ANQGSEA. Trimming cost V 3 bases and J 0 bases, with 8 bases left between them. The length of the CDR3 is 13 residues. The CDR3 is CSVEGLMNTEAFF. The CDR3 region has the DNA TGCAGCGTTGAGGGGCTGATGAACACTGAAGCTTTCTTT.

This chain links TRBV4-3 with TRBJ2-7; perhaps TRBD2 as D (7 bases). The V and J ends lost 0 bases and 7 bases respectively, with 16 bases between them. CDR1 and CDR2 from the germline V gene are LGHNA and YSLEER. The CDR3 extends over 15 amino acids. The CDR3 protein is CASSQDTGRGQEQYF. The CDR3 bases are TGCGCCAGCAGCCAAGATACCGGGCGGGGGCAGGAGCAGTACTTC.

In this sample, this clonotype turned up a few times. The V gene is TRBV6-6, the J gene TRBJ1-5, with a possible D match to TRBD1 (5 bases). Per the germline V gene, CDR1 is MNHNY and CDR2 is SVGAGI (reference sequence). There are 17 residues in the CDR3. V lost 0 bases, J lost 6 bases, and 18 bases lay in between. The CDR3 DNA sequence: TGTGCCAGCAGTTACTCGCCTACGAGCAGGGACGGTCAGCCCCAGCATTTT. Translating gives CASSYSPTSRDGQPQHF.

At least ten counts were recorded for this clonotype. The chain recombines TRBV29-1 with TRBJ1-4; D gene uncertain. The length of the CDR3 is 12 residues. From germline, CDR1 is SQVTM and CDR2 ANQGSEA. Trimming took off 0 bases at V and 12 bases at J, with 11 bases between the two ends. The CDR3 loop is CSVEDHPGELFF. The CDR3 nucleotides are TGCAGCGTTGAAGATCACCCCGGGGAACTGTTTTTT.